What follows are 27 T cell receptor beta chains derived from one specimen sequenced in a study of regulatory T cells in long-lasting Graves disease (dated by TCRdb to the early 2020s). The time point label on this specimen signifies: persistent/refractory GD, antithyroid drugs over 5 years with positive TRAb. RNA was extracted from PBMCs in TRIzol for both TCR sequencing and RNA sequencing. The library was made by multiplex PCR. Sequenced on an Illumina HiSeq 4000. To build TCR beta libraries, CDR3 regions were amplified by Arm-PCR using iRepertoire HTBI primers. TCRdb passed the public sequencing reads through fastp at Q25 and MiXCR, retaining productive beta sequences. Entries that share a CDR3 protein sequence are merged under the most common genes and DNA. This sample comprises 600,000 to 800,000 distinct CDR3 sequences, about 32% of them detected only once. Under 50% of the sample is in the top ten clones.

The material was peripheral blood mononuclear cells (PBMCs), obtained when the disease was refractory, from a patient treated with antithyroid drugs. The receptors stem from a female donor with Graves disease.

This rearrangement joins TRBV27 to TRBJ1-1, with D perhaps TRBD1 (6 bases). CDR1 and CDR2 from the germline V gene are MNHEY and SMNVEV (reference sequence). CDR3 size: 15 residues. V dropped 6 bases and J dropped 1 base, with 15 bases sitting between them. CDR3 residues: CASSLLGAENTEAFF. In DNA, the CDR3 is TGTGCCAGCAGCCTGTTGGGGGCGGAGAACACTGAAGCTTTCTTT.

This clonotype was observed a few times. V and J are TRBV12-3 or TRBV12-4 and TRBJ1-2; D is perhaps TRBD1 (6 bases). This CDR3 spans 13 amino acids. Deletions cut 6 bases from V and 6 bases from J, with 14 bases between. DNA of the CDR3: TGTGCCAGCAGGGATACAGGGTTGGATGGCTACACCTTC. This codes for CASRDTGLDGYTF.

The rearrangement uses TRBV20-1 and TRBJ1-5; D perhaps matches TRBD1 (6 bases). Germline CDR1 and CDR2: DFQATT and SNEGSKA (reference sequence). The CDR3 length is 13 residues. Deletions cut 6 bases from V and 7 bases from J, with 16 bases between. The CDR3 sequence: CSASLGGSQPQHF. The CDR3, as DNA: TGCAGTGCCAGTCTAGGGGGGAGCCAGCCCCAGCATTTT.

The rearrangement joins TRBV6-1 to TRBJ1-5; D perhaps matches TRBD1 (5 bases). With 6 bases removed from V and 3 bases from J, the gap between germline ends came to 12 bases. CDR1 and CDR2 (germline): MNHNS, SASEGT. This CDR3 is 14 amino acids long. The CDR3 DNA sequence: TGTGCCAGCAGAGGCGACAGAACCAATCAGCCCCAGCATTTT. It codes for CASRGDRTNQPQHF.

This clonotype was counted a few times. The V and J genes are TRBV29-1 and TRBJ1-1; possible D gene TRBD1, 5 bases. CDR1 SQVTM and CDR2 ANQGSEA come from the germline V gene. The CDR3 spans 13 residues. V lost 7 bases, J lost 7 bases, and 19 bases lay in between. CDR3 in DNA: TGCAGCGCGCTTATGGGGGAAGGTGGTGAAGCTTTCTTT. Protein product: CSALMGEGGEAFF. Full variable domain (remainder filled in from reference TRBV29-1 and TRBJ1-1): SAVISQKPSRDICQRGTSLTIQCQVDSQVTMMFWYRQQPGQSLTLIATANQGSEATYESGFVIDKFPISRPNLTFSTLTVSNMSPEDSSIYLCSALMGEGGEAFFGQGTRLTVV.

J is TRBJ1-2 and V is TRBV6-2 or TRBV6-3, with D maybe TRBD1 (5 bases). CDR1 MNHEY and CDR2 SVGEGT come from the germline V gene. This CDR3 comprises 16 residues. Trimming left V 6 bases short and J 2 bases short, with 19 bases between. CDR3 region: CASSLEPWTPNYGYTF. The CDR3 region has the DNA TGTGCCAGCAGCCTGGAACCATGGACACCGAACTATGGCTACACCTTC.

V and J are TRBV5-1 and TRBJ2-2; D may correspond to TRBD1 or TRBD2 (5 bases each). Germline assignment: CDR1 SGHRS and CDR2 YFSETQ. This CDR3 has 20 amino acids. The V gene lost 1 base and the J gene lost 2 bases, with 24 bases spanning the gap. The CDR3 DNA reads as TGCGCCAGCAGCTTGCGCGCCGCCCCGGGGACCCGCCCTAACACCGGGGAGCTGTTTTTT. It translates to CASSLRAAPGTRPNTGELFF.

Only a few counts were recorded for this clonotype. CDR3 DNA sequence: TGTGCCAGCAGTGAAACTAGCGGGTCCAAAAACATTCAGTACTTC. This codes for CASSETSGSKNIQYF. V gene TRBV2 combines with J gene TRBJ2-4, with 9 bases matching TRBD2. Germline V CDR1 and CDR2: SNHLY, FYNNEI. There are 15 residues in the CDR3. The V gene end was trimmed by 2 bases and the J gene end by 2 bases; junction bases not matched to a gene: 1.

The chain uses TRBV6-1 and TRBJ1-1; 8 bases agree with TRBD1. This CDR3 has 15 amino acids. Germline-derived CDR1 and CDR2 are MNHNS and SASEGT. The trim removed 1 base at V and 5 bases at J, leaving 6 bases unmatched. The CDR3 sequence is CASSEETGGWTEAFF. CDR3 coding DNA: TGTGCCAGCAGTGAAGAAACAGGGGGATGGACTGAAGCTTTCTTT.

A few counts support this clonotype. Because the CDR3's place on the DNA is in doubt, the DNA is left out and the CDR3 is given as listed by TCRdb. The chain combines TRBV28 with TRBJ1-1; the table names TRBD1, a call not compared with the DNA. The CDR3 adds up to 12 amino acids, both ends counted. Germline-derived CDR1 and CDR2 are MDHEN and SYDVKM. This CDR3 reads CASSFGGGTTFF.

V and J are TRBV27 and TRBJ1-5, with TRBD1 matching over 8 bases. Germline CDR1 reads MNHEY; CDR2 reads SMNVEV (reference sequence). This CDR3 is built from 14 residues. The V and J ends lost 7 bases and 2 bases, in that order; junction bases with no gene match: 4. CDR3: CASTVTGGNQPQHF. The CDR3 coding sequence is TGTGCCAGCACCGTGACAGGGGGCAATCAGCCCCAGCATTTT.

With respect to this clonotype: The junction shows a germline mismatch at one end, possibly a read error. This chain uses TRBV24-1 with TRBJ2-4, with D possibly being TRBD2 (6 bases). The J call may be incorrect, as the DNA end agrees better with TRBJ2-5. The CDR3 runs to 14 residues. Germline CDR1 is KGHDR and CDR2 is SFDVKD. The CDR3 bases are TGTGCCACCGGTGATCCGGGCCTGGGGGGGACCCAGTACTTC. Translating it yields CATGDPGLGGTQYF.

In this sample, this clonotype turned up once. This may arise from a read error, as a much more abundant clone is one base away. The rearrangement uses TRBV3-1 and TRBJ2-5, with D possibly being TRBD1 or TRBD2 (5 bases each). The CDR3 runs to 15 residues. Looked up from germline, CDR1 is LGHDT and CDR2 is YNNKEL (reference sequence). CDR3 residues: CANSQDLRGEETQYF. The CDR3 DNA reads as TGTGCCAACAGCCAAGATCTGAGGGGCGAAGAGACCCAGTACTTC.

This chain joins TRBV20-1 and TRBJ1-6; D might be TRBD1 (6 bases). The germline gives CDR1 DFQATT, CDR2 SNEGSKA (reference sequence). Between the trimmed V and J ends, which lost 6 bases and 10 bases, there was a span of 16 bases. The CDR3 is made up of 13 amino acids. Written as DNA, the CDR3 is TGCAGTGCCACGGGGCAGGGGCGATCACCCCTCCACTTT. Encoded protein: CSATGQGRSPLHF.

The chain uses TRBV29-1 and TRBJ2-5; possible D gene TRBD1, 5 bases. Trimming removed 5 bases from V and 0 bases from J, with 10 bases in between. The CDR3 is made up of 13 amino acids. CDR1 is SQVTM and CDR2 is ANQGSEA in the germline V gene. CDR3 residues: CSVSDTYQETQYF. The CDR3 coding sequence is TGCAGCGTTTCGGACACTTACCAAGAGACCCAGTACTTC.

This clonotype came up a few times. The chain joins TRBV6-2 or TRBV6-3 to TRBJ1-2; TRBD1 is a possible D gene (5 bases). This CDR3 contains 13 residues. Germline-derived CDR1 and CDR2 are MNHEY and SVGEGT. With 6 bases removed from V and 5 bases from J, the gap between germline ends came to 13 bases. CDR3 DNA: TGTGCCAGCAGGAGGGACCGCTCGTATGGCTACACCTTC. It translates to CASRRDRSYGYTF.

This clonotype was seen at least ten times. The rearrangement joins TRBV7-6 to TRBJ1-1, with 7 bases identical to TRBD1. Unmatched junction bases numbered 7, after V lost 6 bases and J lost 6 bases. CDR3 length equals 13 residues. Germline-derived CDR1 and CDR2 are SGHVS and FNYEAQ. The CDR3 nucleotides are TGTGCCAGCAGTCTGGGGCAGGGGGCTGAAGCTTTCTTT. The encoded protein is CASSLGQGAEAFF.

The sample holds a few counts of this clonotype. The chain employs TRBV12-3 or TRBV12-4 and TRBJ1-1; 7 bases align to TRBD1. The CDR3 is 14 residues long. The V and J ends lost 5 bases and 2 bases, in that order; junction bases with no gene match: 5. Written as DNA, the CDR3 is TGTGCCAGCAGTCGGGACAGAATAAACACTGAAGCTTTCTTT. It encodes CASSRDRINTEAFF.

This clonotype has more than one count but fewer than ten. This chain uses TRBV11-2 with TRBJ2-2; D is possibly TRBD1 or TRBD2 (6 bases each). CDR3 length equals 15 residues. V lost 5 bases, J lost 7 bases, and 17 bases lay in between. Germline V CDR1 and CDR2: SGHAT, FQNNGV. This CDR3 is CASSPRWGAGGELFF. The CDR3 nucleotides read TGTGCCAGCAGCCCGCGCTGGGGGGCGGGCGGGGAGCTGTTTTTT.

The CDR3 loop is CASAPRQGVTGSYEQYV. The CDR3 DNA follows: TGTGCCAGCGCCCCCCGGCAGGGGGTTACGGGCTCCTACGAGCAGTACGTC. The chain joins TRBV28 to TRBJ2-7, with 7 positions matching TRBD1. The CDR3 extends over 17 amino acids. CDR1 and CDR2 (germline): MDHEN, SYDVKM. V gave up 8 bases and J gave up 0 bases; unmatched junction bases: 16.

The V and J genes are TRBV7-2 and TRBJ1-1; D remains ambiguous. This CDR3 spans 11 amino acids. V lost 6 bases, J lost 11 bases, and 13 bases lay in between. Germline CDR1 and CDR2: SGHTA and FQGNSA. The DNA of the CDR3 is TGTGCCAGCAGTCAATATCTAGGGGCTTTCTTT. It translates to CASSQYLGAFF. The full variable domain, completed using reference TRBV7-2 and TRBJ1-1, is GAGVSQSPSNKVTEKGKDVELRCDPISGHTALYWYRQSLGQGLEFLIYFQGNSAPDKSGLPSDRFSAERTGGSVSTLTIQRTQQEDSAVYLCASSQYLGAFFGQGTRLTVV.

At least ten counts were recorded for this clonotype. The chain has TRBV6-5 and TRBJ1-4, with 8 nucleotides matching TRBD1. The germline gives CDR1 MNHEY, CDR2 SVGAGI. J lost 6 bases, V lost 1 base, and 13 bases had no gene match. The CDR3 length is 18 residues. CDR3 in DNA: TGTGCCAGCAGTTACTTTCGACAGGGGAGCAGATCTTATGAAAAACTGTTTTTT. Its translation: CASSYFRQGSRSYEKLFF.

The CDR3: CSARVTGGHKNIQYF. The CDR3 DNA follows: TGCAGTGCTAGAGTAACGGGAGGGCATAAAAACATTCAGTACTTC. The chain uses TRBV20-1 and TRBJ2-4, with 8 bases aligning to TRBD2. From germline, CDR1 is DFQATT and CDR2 SNEGSKA (reference sequence). Trimming at V came to 1 base and at J to 4 bases, leaving 6 bases not matched to a gene. The CDR3 has 15 amino acids.

J is TRBJ1-2 and V is TRBV7-2; maybe TRBD1 (5 bases). Germline V lookup: CDR1 SGHTA, CDR2 FQGNSA. V gave up 1 base and J gave up 6 bases, with 12 bases separating them. CDR3 length: 14 amino acids. In DNA, the CDR3 is TGTGCCAGCAGCTTAGGCGGCAGGGCGAATGGCTACACCTTC. It is translated as CASSLGGRANGYTF.

This rearrangement joins TRBV7-2 to TRBJ1-5; the D is unclear. Germline V CDR1 and CDR2: SGHTA, FQGNSA. V was shortened by 4 bases and J by 8 bases, with 15 bases between the two germline ends. The CDR3 runs to 14 residues. Here the CDR3 reads CASSSNTGIEPQHF. The DNA of the CDR3 is TGTGCCAGCAGCTCCAACACGGGGATCGAGCCCCAGCATTTT.

In its sample, this clonotype was seen a few times. The V and J genes are TRBV11-3 and TRBJ2-7; 7 nucleotides line up with TRBD1. This CDR3 contains 13 residues. Germline CDR1 SGHNT, CDR2 YENEEA. The J segment lost 4 bases and the V segment lost 3 bases, leaving 3 bases of the junction unmatched. CDR3 in DNA: TGTGCCAGCAGCTTCTACAGGGGATACGAGCAGTACTTC. Translating gives CASSFYRGYEQYF.

CDR3 coding DNA: TGTGCCAGCTTCAACCGGGACACGAACACTGAAGCTTTCTTT. Protein product: CASFNRDTNTEAFF. The chain couples TRBV6-2 or TRBV6-3 to TRBJ1-1; tentatively, D is TRBD1 (6 bases). V was cut by 8 bases and J by 1 base, with 14 bases left in between. The V gene's germline CDR1 is MNHEY and CDR2 SVGEGT. The CDR3 is made up of 14 amino acids.